The 11 T cell receptor beta chains in this list originate from one sample, sequenced in a study of cytomegalovirus exposure and HLA in healthy donors. The data were produced by immunoSEQ multiplex PCR, yet TCRdb's version contains in-frame clones alone and is incomplete. The top ten hold around 5.5% of the sample, which has about 64,000 clones, 85% to 95% seen once. The sample taken for sequencing was PBMCs. The receptors were sampled from a woman aged 18-29 years in good health and CMV-seropositive.

The V and J genes are TRBV5-1 and TRBJ2-5, with D uncertain. Trimming cost V 2 bases and J 10 bases, with 18 bases left between them. This CDR3 is 14 amino acids long. The germline V gene has CDR1 SGHRS and CDR2 YFSETQ. The CDR3 loop is CASSFPHGPRIQYF. CDR3 nucleotides: TGCGCCAGCAGCTTCCCCCATGGCCCACGCATCCAGTACTTC.

This chain links TRBV5-1 with TRBJ1-2; D is undetermined. Germline V gene lookup returns CDR1 SGHRS and CDR2 YFSETQ. CDR3 length equals 14 residues. V was clipped by 0 bases and J by 12 bases, with 18 bases between them. This CDR3 is CASSLDPGERVDTF. The CDR3 bases are TGCGCCAGCAGCTTGGACCCGGGAGAACGGGTAGACACCTTC.

J is TRBJ2-3 and V is TRBV6-6; perhaps TRBD2 as D (5 bases). Germline V lookup: CDR1 MNHNY, CDR2 SVGAGI (reference sequence). The CDR3 is 16 amino acids. The V gene lost 0 bases and the J gene lost 5 bases, with 15 bases spanning the gap. CDR3 sequence reads: CASSYSFLEREDTQYF. DNA of the CDR3: TGTGCCAGCAGTTACTCTTTCCTGGAACGGGAAGATACGCAGTATTTT.

This clone was picked up a small number of times. V and J are TRBV28 and TRBJ1-5; no clear D gene. V was clipped by 8 bases and J by 2 bases, with 13 bases between them. The germline V gene encodes CDR1 MDHEN and CDR2 SYDVKM. This CDR3 has 14 residues. The CDR3 region has the DNA TGTGCCAGCGTGAGGGCGCGTGGCAATCAGCCCCAGCATTTT. Its protein is CASVRARGNQPQHF.

This clone was detected only a few times. The V and J genes are TRBV15 and TRBJ1-1; the D gene is possibly TRBD1 (5 bases). The germline CDR1 and CDR2 sequences are LNHNV and YYDKDF (reference sequence). This CDR3 is built from 18 residues. V dropped 0 bases and J dropped 0 bases, with 17 bases sitting between them. The CDR3 DNA is TGTGCCACCAGCAGAGATTCTATCACCAGGGTGGTGAACACTGAAGCTTTCTTT. This sequence encodes CATSRDSITRVVNTEAFF.

This chain joins TRBV19 and TRBJ1-2, with TRBD1 identical over 7 bases. Losses at the gene ends were 3 bases for V and 4 bases for J; bases not matched to a gene: 11. The CDR3 spans 16 residues. CDR1 is LNHDA, CDR2 SQIVND, per germline (reference sequence). The CDR3 protein is CASSIWAPDRAYGYTF. The CDR3 DNA sequence: TGTGCCAGTAGTATCTGGGCCCCCGACAGGGCCTATGGCTACACCTTC.

This chain uses TRBV28 with TRBJ2-7; TRBD1 matches at 9 bases. The CDR3 totals 14 residues. Germline V gene data show CDR1 as MDHEN and CDR2 as SYDVKM. V shed 6 bases and J 5 bases; nucleotides not matched to a gene: 8. The CDR3 here is CASRRDRVGDEQYF. CDR3 coding DNA: TGTGCCAGCAGACGGGACAGGGTAGGAGACGAGCAGTACTTC.

This chain connects TRBV4-3 to TRBJ1-6, with D possibly being TRBD1 (6 bases). The CDR3 sequence is 19 residues long. In germline, CDR1 is LGHNA, CDR2 YSLEER. Trimming shortened V by 0 bases and J by 0 bases, and 15 bases separated the two germline ends. The CDR3 sequence is CASSQDRKRGSSYNSPLHF. The CDR3, as DNA: TGCGCCAGCAGCCAAGATCGGAAAAGGGGGAGCTCCTATAATTCACCCCTCCACTTT.

The chain employs TRBV7-8 and TRBJ2-3; 16 nucleotides align to TRBD2. V gave up 10 bases and J gave up 6 bases; unmatched junction bases: 7. The CDR3 sequence is 15 residues long. The V gene's germline CDR1 is SGHVS and CDR2 FQNEAQ. As DNA, the CDR3 is TGTGCCACCAGTGGGACTAGCGGGGGGGCCGATACGCAGTATTTT. It translates to CATSGTSGGADTQYF.

This rearrangement joins TRBV11-3 to TRBJ2-7; tentative D call: TRBD2 (6 bases). Germline lookup yields CDR1 SGHNT and CDR2 YENEEA. This CDR3 has 13 residues. Trimming removed 5 bases from V and 7 bases from J, with 15 bases in between. CDR3 sequence reads: CASSLGTAGEQYF. In nucleotides, the CDR3 is TGTGCCAGCAGCCTCGGGACCGCGGGGGAGCAGTACTTC. Complete variable domain (other parts from reference TRBV11-3 and TRBJ2-7): EAGVVQSPRYKIIEKKQPVAFWCNPISGHNTLYWYLQNLGQGPELLIRYENEEAVDDSQLPKDRFSAERLKGVDSTLKIQPAELGDSAVYLCASSLGTAGEQYFGPGTRLTVT.

The rearrangement joins TRBV27 to TRBJ2-7, with a possible D match to TRBD1 (7 bases). CDR1 is MNHEY, CDR2 SMNVEV, per germline (reference sequence). V was pared by 2 bases and J by 1 base, with 9 bases between. The CDR3 contains 14 residues. CDR3 bases: TGTGCCAGCAGTTTACAGGGGGGTTCCTACGAGCAGTACTTC. It is translated as CASSLQGGSYEQYF.